Listed below are T cell receptor beta chains from one sample, sequenced in a study of PD-L1 blockade in urothelial cancer. The protocol was immunoSEQ multiplex PCR, while the TCRdb copy is restricted to in-frame clones and leaves out a portion. The sample includes about 40,000 clones, 82% seen only once; the top ten take around 18%. Sequenced material: PBMCs, taken around atezolizumab (anti-PD-L1) treatment. The receptors derive from a man between 60 and 75 years old with urothelial cancer. The CDR3 runs from the conserved cysteine through the conserved F or W. The D gene is left open where the match is weak. Only some rows state a clone size, as once, few, many or a class for expanded clones.

D: TRBD1; J: TRBJ2-1; length: 17; size: few; V: TRBV5-1; DNA: TGCGCCAGCAGCACCAACGGCGGCGGACAGGAATCTAATGAGCAGTTCTTC; CDR3: CASSTNGGGQESNEQFF
D: -; J: TRBJ2-2; length: 14; size: -; V: TRBV30; DNA: TGTGCCTCCGCGGAACAGGGTTACACCGGGGAGCTGTTTTTT; CDR3: CASAEQGYTGELFF
D: -; J: TRBJ1-5; length: 13; size: -; V: TRBV7-6; DNA: TGTGCCAGCAGCTTTAGGAGAGATCAGCCCCAGCATTTT; CDR3: CASSFRRDQPQHF
D: TRBD1; J: TRBJ1-3; length: 15; size: -; V: TRBV5-6; DNA: TGTGCCAGCAGCTTGGAGGGGGCCCCTGGAAACACCATATATTTT; CDR3: CASSLEGAPGNTIYF
D: TRBD2; J: TRBJ2-7; length: 15; size: -; V: TRBV6-6; DNA: TGTGCCAGCAGCCCGACTAGCGGGGGGGCCCACGAGCAGTACTTC; CDR3: CASSPTSGGAHEQYF
D: -; J: TRBJ2-1; length: 12; size: -; V: TRBV5-1; DNA: TGCGCCAGCAGCTTGGACTTGGGTGAGGAGTTCTTC; CDR3: CASSLDLGEEFF
D: TRBD2; J: TRBJ2-5; length: 14; size: -; V: TRBV4-1; DNA: TGCGCCAGCAGCCGACTAGCGGGGGGGCAGACCCAGTACTTC; CDR3: CASSRLAGGQTQYF
D: TRBD2; J: TRBJ2-5; length: 15; size: -; V: TRBV15; DNA: TGTGCCACCAGCGGGGTAGCGGGGGGTAAAGAGACCCAGTACTTC; CDR3: CATSGVAGGKETQYF
D: -; J: TRBJ2-2; length: 13; size: -; V: TRBV28; DNA: TGTGCCGGCGGGGAGATGAACACCGGGGAGCTGTTTTTT; CDR3: CAGGEMNTGELFF
D: TRBD2; J: TRBJ2-5; length: 18; size: -; V: TRBV27; DNA: TGTGCCAGCAGCCCCGGTCGACTAGCGGGGGGGTATGGAGAGACCCAGTACTTC; CDR3: CASSPGRLAGGYGETQYF
D: TRBD1; J: TRBJ2-7; length: 12; size: -; V: TRBV9; DNA: TGTGCCAGCAGCGCGGACAGGGGTGAGCAGTACTTC; CDR3: CASSADRGEQYF
D: -; J: TRBJ2-2; length: 16; size: -; V: TRBV2; DNA: TGTGCCAGCAGTGCAGAGATAACAGGGAACACCGGGGAGCTGTTTTTT; CDR3: CASSAEITGNTGELFF
D: TRBD2; J: TRBJ2-5; length: 16; size: -; V: TRBV2; DNA: TGTGCCAGCAGTGAAGGGGGCGGGGGGGCTCGGGAGACCCAGTACTTC; CDR3: CASSEGGGGARETQYF
D: -; J: TRBJ2-7; length: 14; size: -; V: TRBV7-9; DNA: TGTGCCAGCAGCTCAGACAGGAATCCCTACGAGCAGTACTTC; CDR3: CASSSDRNPYEQYF
D: -; J: TRBJ1-6; length: 13; size: -; V: TRBV7-9; DNA: TGTGCCAGCAGCTTAGAGTCCGGGACACCCCTCCACTTT; CDR3: CASSLESGTPLHF
D: TRBD1; J: TRBJ2-1; length: 12; size: -; V: TRBV14; DNA: TGTGCCAGCAGCCCGGACAGGTGGGAGCAGTTCTTC; CDR3: CASSPDRWEQFF
D: TRBD2; J: TRBJ2-2; length: 16; size: -; V: TRBV9; DNA: TGTGCCAGCAACCACCCCCGCGGGGGGGGTTCCGGGGAGCTGTTTTTT; CDR3: CASNHPRGGGSGELFF
D: -; J: TRBJ1-1; length: 15; size: -; V: TRBV7-9; DNA: TGTGCCAGCAGCTTGAACCAGGGGATCTACACTGAAGCTTTCTTT; CDR3: CASSLNQGIYTEAFF
D: TRBD1; J: TRBJ2-7; length: 13; size: -; V: TRBV2; DNA: TGTGCCAGCAACTTGGACAGGACCTACGAGCAGTACTTC; CDR3: CASNLDRTYEQYF
D: TRBD1; J: TRBJ2-7; length: 15; size: -; V: TRBV6-1; DNA: TGTGCCAGCAGTGAAAACAGGGGGTATGTCTACGAGCAGTACTTC; CDR3: CASSENRGYVYEQYF
D: -; J: TRBJ2-7; length: 16; size: once; V: TRBV28; DNA: TGTGCCAGCAGTTCCGCGGACAGAAACTTCCCCAACGAGCAGTACTTC; CDR3: CASSSADRNFPNEQYF
D: -; J: TRBJ2-7; length: 14; size: -; V: TRBV4-1; DNA: TGCGCCAGCAGCCAAGAATTGCCCTACTACGAGCAGTACTTC; CDR3: CASSQELPYYEQYF
D: -; J: TRBJ2-3; length: 16; size: -; V: TRBV30; DNA: TGTGCCTGCCTAAATTCCGGGATTTTTAGCACAGATACGCAGTATTTT; CDR3: CACLNSGIFSTDTQYF
D: TRBD2; J: TRBJ2-5; length: 16; size: -; V: TRBV4-2; DNA: TGTGCCAGCAGCCAAGATACTAGCGGGGTTATAGAGACCCAGTACTTC; CDR3: CASSQDTSGVIETQYF
D: -; J: TRBJ1-2; length: 14; size: -; V: TRBV18; DNA: TGTGCCAGCTCACCAACAGGGACTAACTATGGCTACACCTTC; CDR3: CASSPTGTNYGYTF
D: -; J: TRBJ1-3; length: 14; size: -; V: TRBV11-2; DNA: TGTGCCAGCAGTCCAGGGATCTCTGGAAACACCATATATTTT; CDR3: CASSPGISGNTIYF
D: TRBD1; J: TRBJ1-3; length: 15; size: -; V: TRBV18; DNA: TGTGCCAGCTCACATGACAGGGGGCCTGGAAACACCATATATTTT; CDR3: CASSHDRGPGNTIYF
D: -; J: TRBJ2-7; length: 12; size: -; V: TRBV2; DNA: TGTGCCAGCAGTGTACCACTCTACGAGCAGTACTTC; CDR3: CASSVPLYEQYF
D: TRBD1; J: TRBJ1-2; length: 15; size: once; V: TRBV28; DNA: TGTGCCAGCAGTTCTCCGGGACAGACTAACTATGGCTACACCTTC; CDR3: CASSSPGQTNYGYTF
D: TRBD2; J: TRBJ2-2; length: 17; size: -; V: TRBV11-3; DNA: TGTGCCAGCAGCTCCGAGACTAGCGGGGGGTCCAGCGGGGAGCTGTTTTTT; CDR3: CASSSETSGGSSGELFF
D: TRBD1; J: TRBJ1-2; length: 12; size: few; V: TRBV30; DNA: TGTGCCTGGAGTTACGGACAGGGAGGCTACACCTTC; CDR3: CAWSYGQGGYTF
D: -; J: TRBJ1-6; length: 16; size: -; V: TRBV11-2; DNA: TGTGCCAGCAGCTGGGCACCCCGCGGGAATAATTCACCCCTCCACTTT; CDR3: CASSWAPRGNNSPLHF
D: -; J: TRBJ1-2; length: 14; size: -; V: TRBV28; DNA: TGTGCCAGCACCCTTGACACCCCTAACTATGGCTACACCTTC; CDR3: CASTLDTPNYGYTF
D: TRBD1; J: TRBJ1-1; length: 13; size: once; V: TRBV2; DNA: TGTGCCAGCAGCGAAGCCCGGACAGGTGAAGCTTTCTTT; CDR3: CASSEARTGEAFF
D: -; J: TRBJ2-7; length: 11; size: -; V: TRBV7-9; DNA: TGTGCCAGCAGCTTAGCCGGGGAGCAGTACTTC; CDR3: CASSLAGEQYF
D: TRBD1; J: TRBJ2-2; length: 17; size: -; V: TRBV5-4; DNA: TGTGCCAGCAGCTCGCCGACAGGGGATGAGAACACCGGGGAGCTGTTTTTT; CDR3: CASSSPTGDENTGELFF
D: TRBD1; J: TRBJ2-2; length: 14; size: -; V: TRBV5-1; DNA: TGCGCCAGCAGCCGGGACAGGGCCACCGGGGAGCTGTTTTTT; CDR3: CASSRDRATGELFF
D: TRBD1; J: TRBJ2-3; length: 15; size: -; V: TRBV5-4; DNA: TGTGCCAGCAGCGGAAAGGGACAGAGGGCAGATACGCAGTATTTT; CDR3: CASSGKGQRADTQYF
D: TRBD2; J: TRBJ2-5; length: 16; size: -; V: TRBV7-3; DNA: TGTGCCAGCAGCACTCTAGCGGGGGGCGCGGAGGGGACCCAGTACTTC; CDR3: CASSTLAGGAEGTQYF
D: TRBD1; J: TRBJ1-4; length: 15; size: -; V: TRBV6-6; DNA: TGTGCCAGCAGTTACCCGACAGGGGCGGACGAAAAACTGTTTTTT; CDR3: CASSYPTGADEKLFF
D: -; J: TRBJ1-2; length: 13; size: -; V: TRBV18; DNA: TGTGCCAGCTCACCAACGGGAAACCAGGGCTACACCTTC; CDR3: CASSPTGNQGYTF
D: -; J: TRBJ1-5; length: 13; size: -; V: TRBV6-1; DNA: TGTGCCAGCAGCCCCACAGGGAGTCAGCCCCAGCATTTT; CDR3: CASSPTGSQPQHF
D: TRBD1; J: TRBJ2-1; length: 15; size: -; V: TRBV5-1; DNA: TGCGCCAGCAGCGTTGACAGGGCGGCCTACAATGAGCAGTTCTTC; CDR3: CASSVDRAAYNEQFF
D: -; J: TRBJ2-7; length: 16; size: -; V: TRBV4-1; DNA: TGCGCCAGCAGCCAAGCGCCGGGACACCAGGCCTACGAGCAGTACTTC; CDR3: CASSQAPGHQAYEQYF
D: -; J: TRBJ2-7; length: 16; size: -; V: TRBV9; DNA: TGTGCCAGCAGCGTAGCCCCTGAGAGAGGGCCCTACGAGCAGTACTTC; CDR3: CASSVAPERGPYEQYF
D: -; J: TRBJ2-5; length: 13; size: few; V: TRBV7-9; DNA: TGTGCCAGCAGATTGTTAGTCCGAGAGACCCAGTACTTC; CDR3: CASRLLVRETQYF
D: TRBD2; J: TRBJ2-1; length: 13; size: -; V: TRBV7-8; DNA: TGTGCCAGCAGCCACCCGGGGGGGGGAGAGCAGTTCTTC; CDR3: CASSHPGGGEQFF
D: -; J: TRBJ1-3; length: 14; size: -; V: TRBV18; DNA: TGTGCCAGCTCATCGACAGCAGTGGGAAACACCATATATTTT; CDR3: CASSSTAVGNTIYF
D: TRBD2; J: TRBJ2-7; length: 14; size: -; V: TRBV7-9; DNA: TGTGCCAGCAGCTTAGTAGGGACTAGTAGCGAGCAGTACTTC; CDR3: CASSLVGTSSEQYF
D: -; J: TRBJ1-1; length: 15; size: -; V: TRBV5-1; DNA: TGCGCCAGCAGCTTGGGGATGCGGGGCGCCACTGAAGCTTTCTTT; CDR3: CASSLGMRGATEAFF
D: -; J: TRBJ2-2; length: 13; size: few; V: TRBV7-3; DNA: TGTGCCAGCCAAGCCCCGAACACCGGGGAGCTGTTTTTT; CDR3: CASQAPNTGELFF
D: TRBD1; J: TRBJ1-2; length: 16; size: once; V: TRBV28; DNA: TGTGCCAGCAGACCCGCCCCCGACAGGGGGCTGTATGGCTACACCTTC; CDR3: CASRPAPDRGLYGYTF
D: -; J: TRBJ1-1; length: 15; size: -; V: TRBV6-5; DNA: TGTGCCAGCAGTTACTCGGCAAGACTTATCACTGAAGCTTTCTTT; CDR3: CASSYSARLITEAFF
D: -; J: TRBJ1-1; length: 13; size: few; V: TRBV6-5; DNA: TGTGCCAGCAGGATAGGGGGTGACACTGAAGCTTTCTTT; CDR3: CASRIGGDTEAFF
D: -; J: TRBJ1-6; length: 15; size: -; V: TRBV19; DNA: TGTGCCAGTAGGATGGACTTCTCCTATAATTCACCCCTCCACTTT; CDR3: CASRMDFSYNSPLHF
D: TRBD1; J: TRBJ2-7; length: 15; size: once; V: TRBV2; DNA: TGTGCCAGCAGGGGGATTACAGGGGACTCCTACGAGCAGTACTTC; CDR3: CASRGITGDSYEQYF
D: TRBD1; J: TRBJ1-1; length: 13; size: -; V: TRBV9; DNA: TGTGCCAGCAGCTGGACAGGAAACACTGAAGCTTTCTTT; CDR3: CASSWTGNTEAFF
D: TRBD2; J: TRBJ2-5; length: 15; size: -; V: TRBV15; DNA: TGTGCCACCAGCCCGGGAGGCGGGGAACAAGAGACCCAGTACTTC; CDR3: CATSPGGGEQETQYF
D: TRBD2; J: TRBJ2-7; length: 17; size: -; V: TRBV28; DNA: TGTGCCAGCAGTTTACCTGGACTAGCGGGGTCGACCTACGAGCAGTACTTC; CDR3: CASSLPGLAGSTYEQYF